This TCR beta chain was documented in a study of blood T cell repertoires in COVID-19. Study-wide background: From T cells, B-cell-depleted T cells, or PBMCs came the material, which was cDNA or gDNA.

In the authors' methods: Using reference gene primer amplification, nucleated cell counts were estimated. Measured with immunoSEQ multiplex PCR; TCRdb has only the in-frame clones, and not every one. V, J and clone size are taken as reported in that table, and D and trimming were inferred from the DNA itself. Found here are about 45,000 clones, 92% of them singletons; the top ten hold around 12%. Per the germline V gene, CDR1 is LNHDA and CDR2 is SQIVND (reference sequence). CDR3 length equals 15 residues. Trimming removed 3 bases from V and 4 bases from J; junction bases left unmatched: 8. The source is a human donor in a cohort sampled during active COVID-19. Sequencing was carried out using peripheral blood. V and J are TRBV19 and TRBJ2-5, with 7 nucleotides matching TRBD2. The CDR3 DNA sequence: TGTGCCAGTAGTATGATGGGCGGGAGAGGAGAGACCCAGTACTTC. This translates into CASSMMGGRGETQYF. The entire variable domain, with the rest obtained from reference TRBV19 and TRBJ2-5, is as follows: DGGITQSPKYLFRKEGQNVTLSCEQNLNHDAMYWYRQDPGQGLRLIYYSQIVNDFQKGDIAEGYSVSREKKESFPLTVTSAQKNPTAFYLCASSMMGGRGETQYFGPGTRLLVL.